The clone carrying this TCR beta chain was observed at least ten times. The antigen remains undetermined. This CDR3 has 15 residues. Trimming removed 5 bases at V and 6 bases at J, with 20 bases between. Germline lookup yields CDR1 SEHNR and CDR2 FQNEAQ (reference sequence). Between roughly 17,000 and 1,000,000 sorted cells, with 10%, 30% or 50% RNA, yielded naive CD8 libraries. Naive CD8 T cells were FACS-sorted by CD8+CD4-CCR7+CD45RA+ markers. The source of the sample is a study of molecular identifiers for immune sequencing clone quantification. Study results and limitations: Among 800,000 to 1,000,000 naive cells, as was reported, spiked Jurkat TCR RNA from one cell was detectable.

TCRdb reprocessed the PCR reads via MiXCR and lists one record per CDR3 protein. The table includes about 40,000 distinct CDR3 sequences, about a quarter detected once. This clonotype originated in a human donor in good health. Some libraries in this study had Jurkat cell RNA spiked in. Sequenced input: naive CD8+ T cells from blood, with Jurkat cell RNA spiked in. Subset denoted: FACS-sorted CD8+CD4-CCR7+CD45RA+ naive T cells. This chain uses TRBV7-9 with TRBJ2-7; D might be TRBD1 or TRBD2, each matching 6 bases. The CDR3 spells CASSPRRSGASEQYF. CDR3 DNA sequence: TGTGCCAGCAGCCCCCGGCGGTCGGGGGCAAGCGAGCAGTACTTC.